The 14 T cell receptor beta chains reported below all come from one sample, sequenced in a study of Ad26.COV2.S vaccination and SARS-CoV-2 variants. Treatment in this sample: about 20 received Ad26.COV2.S at low or high dose, single or two shots; 5 received placebo; per-sample allocation not given. Material that was analyzed had been drawn on day 63 after the first vaccine or placebo injection. Assay used: immunoSEQ multiplex PCR; TCRdb lists only in-frame clones, some missing. The table lists some 420,000 clones, roughly 90% of them singletons. The sequenced sample was peripheral blood, obtained in a trial of Ad26.COV2.S vaccine versus placebo. The origin of the receptors is a person aged 18 to 59 who received the Ad26.COV2.S COVID-19 vaccine or a placebo.

The chain combines TRBV6-5 with TRBJ1-1; tentatively, D is TRBD1 (5 bases). V lost 2 bases, J lost 7 bases, and 20 bases lay in between. The CDR3 length is 16 residues. Germline V gene data show CDR1 as MNHEY and CDR2 as SVGAGI. CDR3 loop: CASSYPSQEGMGEAFF. Written as DNA, the CDR3 is TGTGCCAGCAGTTACCCCTCCCAGGAGGGGATGGGTGAAGCTTTCTTT.

This clone has only one observation. The chain carries TRBV5-1 and TRBJ2-5, with D possibly matching TRBD2 (6 bases). Germline V gene data show CDR1 as SGHRS and CDR2 as YFSETQ. Trimming removed 4 bases from V and 1 base from J, with 11 bases in between. This CDR3 contains 14 residues. CDR3 coding DNA: TGCGCCAGCAGCATGGGGAGGTCCCAAGAGACCCAGTACTTC. Translating gives CASSMGRSQETQYF.

CDR3 sequence (DNA): TGTGCCAGCAGCACGGACAGGGAAGGGCAGTACTTC. It codes for CASSTDREGQYF. This chain uses TRBV11-2 with TRBJ2-7; 8 bases are shared with TRBD1. CDR3 length equals 12 residues. Germline V CDR1 and CDR2: SGHAT, FQNNGV. Trimming cost V 5 bases and J 9 bases; bases outside gene matches: 6.

The rearrangement joins TRBV19 to TRBJ1-1; 11 nucleotides line up with TRBD1. With 3 bases clipped from V and 6 bases from J, the junction kept 6 bases outside the gene matches. The CDR3 length is 15 residues. The V gene's germline CDR1 is LNHDA and CDR2 SQIVND (reference sequence). This CDR3 is CASSIRTGGGSEAFF. For the CDR3, the DNA is TGTGCCAGTAGTATTCGGACAGGGGGCGGGTCTGAAGCTTTCTTT.

Concerning this clone itself: This likely comes from a read error, as the CDR3 has no conserved phenylalanine or tryptophan at its end. No DNA is shown, since the ends of the CDR3 on it are uncertain; the CDR3 is the one TCRdb lists. The chain links TRBV11-2 to TRBJ1-5. Germline loops: CDR1 SGHAT, CDR2 FQNNGV. The CDR3 adds up to 9 amino acids, both ends counted. CDR3 residues: CASRVRGGV.

V usage is TRBV27 and J usage is TRBJ2-7, with D perhaps TRBD2 (5 bases). The CDR3 spans 13 residues. Trimming left V 2 bases short and J 5 bases short, with 10 bases between. Per germline, CDR1 MNHEY and CDR2 SMNVEV (reference sequence). CDR3 DNA: TGTGCCAGCAGTTTAACCGGGGTTGACGAGCAGTACTTC. It specifies CASSLTGVDEQYF.

Notes on this clone: This CDR3 is also generated by other DNA sequences in the sample. CDR3 in DNA: TGCGCCAGCAGCCATTCGACAGGGGCGGGAAACACCATATATTTT. This sequence encodes CASSHSTGAGNTIYF. The rearrangement uses TRBV4-3 and TRBJ1-3; 8 positions agree with TRBD1. The germline CDR1 and CDR2 sequences are LGHNA and YSLEER. The CDR3 contains 15 residues. V was clipped by 3 bases and J by 4 bases; unmatched bases: 5.

This chain connects TRBV3-1 (or the pseudogene TRBV3-2) to TRBJ2-6; no clear D. This CDR3 spans 12 amino acids. The germline CDR1 and CDR2 sequences are LGHDT and YNNKEL (reference sequence). The V end lost 9 bases, the J end lost 4 bases, and 7 bases lay between the germline ends. CDR3 residues: CASRRGANVLTF. CDR3 bases: TGTGCCAGTCGGCGGGGGGCCAACGTCCTGACTTTC.

This chain uses TRBV3-1 (or the pseudogene TRBV3-2) with TRBJ2-5; 8 nucleotides agree with TRBD2. The CDR3 extends over 15 amino acids. The germline V gene has CDR1 LGHDT and CDR2 YNNKEL (reference sequence). V was pared by 4 bases and J by 5 bases, with 9 bases of the junction left unmatched. As DNA, the CDR3 is TGTGCCAGCAGCCTCTCCGGGGGGGCCGTGGAGACCCAGTACTTC. It encodes CASSLSGGAVETQYF.

The chain recombines TRBV25-1 with TRBJ2-7; 7 bases fit TRBD1. The CDR3 contains 13 residues. The germline CDR1 and CDR2 sequences are MGHDK and SYGVNS. The J segment lost 4 bases and the V segment lost 3 bases, leaving 3 bases of the junction unmatched. The CDR3 loop reads CASSDRDRYEQYF. CDR3 bases: TGTGCCAGCAGTGACCGGGACAGATACGAGCAGTACTTC.

The chain links TRBV5-1 to TRBJ1-5, with D tentatively TRBD1 (5 bases). The V end lost 0 bases, the J end lost 7 bases, and 11 bases lay between the germline ends. The CDR3 covers 14 residues. Germline V gene lookup returns CDR1 SGHRS and CDR2 YFSETQ. In nucleotides, the CDR3 is TGCGCCAGCAGCTTGGGGGGCAGCTCCCAGCCCCAGCATTTT. This gives the protein CASSLGGSSQPQHF.

A single count supports this clone. The chain recombines TRBV28 with TRBJ1-2, with D unclear. The CDR3 has 14 amino acids. CDR1 and CDR2 from the germline V gene are MDHEN and SYDVKM. The V and J ends lost 0 bases and 1 base respectively, with 6 bases between them. CDR3 bases: TGTGCCAGCAGTTTATGGCGCAGTAACTATGGCTACACCTTC. As protein: CASSLWRSNYGYTF.

The chain carries TRBV11-2 and TRBJ1-4, with 7 nucleotides matching TRBD1. Germline V gives CDR1 SGHAT, CDR2 FQNNGV. The ends lost 4 bases at V and 3 bases at J; junction bases unmatched: 5. This CDR3 comprises 15 residues. CDR3 bases: TGTGCCAGCAGCTCAAGACAGGGCCCTAATGAAAAACTGTTTTTT. Amino acid sequence: CASSSRQGPNEKLFF.

The chain uses TRBV5-6 and TRBJ2-7, with 10 nucleotides matching TRBD2. Germline CDR1 is SGHDT and CDR2 is YYEEEE. CDR3 length: 15 amino acids. V trimming: 4 bases; J trimming: 6 bases; junction bases outside the gene matches: 10. The chain's CDR3 is CASSTPSGGVPEQYF. In nucleotides, the CDR3 is TGTGCCAGCAGCACGCCTAGCGGGGGTGTTCCCGAGCAGTACTTC.